These 12 T cell receptor beta chains came from one sample sequenced in a study of Graves' ophthalmopathy and Graves' hyperthyroidism. Amplification targeted the TCR beta CDR3 regions, with RNA transcripts as the source material. HTBI-primed first-round RT-PCR preceded second-round multiplex PCR. TCRdb called the multiplex PCR reads again in MiXCR, with one record for every CDR3 protein. Here the sample spans about 370,000 distinct CDR3 sequences, approximately 17% being singletons. Sequences were obtained from peripheral blood. The source is an adult woman with stable Graves' hyperthyroidism.

At least ten counts were recorded for this clonotype. V and J are TRBV10-1 and TRBJ1-5; D not certain. Germline CDR1 WNHNN, CDR2 SYGVQD (reference sequence). V was clipped by 0 bases and J by 5 bases, with 2 bases between them. The CDR3 spans 12 residues. The CDR3 sequence: CASSESDQPQHF. The CDR3 DNA follows: TGCGCCAGCAGTGAGTCGGATCAGCCCCAGCATTTT.

The CDR3 here is CSASREGTDYGYTF. In DNA form, the CDR3 reads TGCAGTGCTTCACGGGAGGGTACGGACTATGGCTACACCTTC. The chain joins TRBV20-1 to TRBJ1-2, with D uncertain. The CDR3 totals 14 residues. V was pared by 5 bases and J by 3 bases, with 16 bases between. Germline V gene data show CDR1 as DFQATT and CDR2 as SNEGSKA (reference sequence).

This clonotype was observed many times. The V call is TRBV12-5, the J call TRBJ2-7, with no clear D. Germline lookup yields CDR1 LGHNT and CDR2 FRNRAP. Trimming removed 1 base at V and 2 bases at J, with 6 bases between. This CDR3 comprises 13 residues. CDR3 coding DNA: TGTGCTAGTGGTTTGGGTAAGACCTACGAGCAGTACTTC. The encoded protein is CASGLGKTYEQYF.

In this sample, this clonotype turned up many times. This sequence joins TRBV29-1 and TRBJ2-7; TRBD2 is a possible D gene (5 bases). This CDR3 has 13 amino acids. The V end lost 6 bases, the J end lost 2 bases, and 14 bases lay between the germline ends. Germline V gene sequence: CDR1 SQVTM, CDR2 ANQGSEA. The CDR3 loop is CSVRLSQTYEQYF. For the CDR3, the DNA is TGCAGCGTACGACTATCCCAGACCTACGAGCAGTACTTC.

This clonotype was recorded at least ten times. The V call is TRBV29-1, the J call TRBJ1-5; the D is unclear. Germline V CDR1 and CDR2: SQVTM, ANQGSEA. The germline V and J ends were trimmed by 7 bases and 3 bases, with 10 bases remaining between them. This CDR3 is built from 12 residues. CDR3 coding DNA: TGCAGCGCTCGGGTCCCCAATCAGCCCCAGCATTTT. Amino acid sequence: CSARVPNQPQHF.

This clonotype appeared many times. This sequence joins TRBV5-4 and TRBJ2-7; the match to TRBD2 covers 8 bases. CDR3 size: 17 residues. CDR1 is SGHNT, CDR2 YYREEE, per germline (reference sequence). With V trimmed by 2 bases and J by 4 bases, 14 bases remained unmatched. The CDR3 sequence is CASSFRTGGKETYEQYF. The CDR3 coding sequence is TGTGCCAGCAGCTTCCGTACGGGAGGGAAAGAAACTTACGAGCAGTACTTC.

This clonotype was seen at least ten times. The chain couples TRBV6-1 to TRBJ2-7; D remains unclear. The CDR3 is made up of 14 amino acids. The ends were cut back, 1 base at V and 2 bases at J, with 9 bases in the middle. CDR1 MNHNS and CDR2 SASEGT come from the germline V gene. The CDR3 coding sequence is TGTGCCAGCAGTGAAGATGGGCTGGCCTACGAGCAGTACTTC. It translates to CASSEDGLAYEQYF.

This clonotype was detected ten times or more. The genes are TRBV28 and TRBJ1-5; TRBD1 is a possible D gene (5 bases). Germline V lookup: CDR1 MDHEN, CDR2 SYDVKM. Trimming took off 7 bases at V and 6 bases at J, with 7 bases between the two ends. This CDR3 has 11 residues. The CDR3 DNA sequence: TGTGCCAGCAACGGGGCTCAGCCCCAGCATTTT. It specifies CASNGAQPQHF.

This clonotype was recorded many times. The chain employs TRBV29-1 and TRBJ1-2; TRBD1 aligns across 8 bases. Losses at the gene ends were 3 bases for V and 8 bases for J; bases not matched to a gene: 5. This CDR3 region has 12 residues. Germline lookup yields CDR1 SQVTM and CDR2 ANQGSEA. The chain's CDR3 is CSVDGTGGGYTF. CDR3 bases: TGCAGCGTTGACGGCACAGGGGGAGGCTACACCTTC.

This clonotype was observed a few times. The CDR3 region is CAWSAGSSGNTIYF. In DNA form, the CDR3 reads TGTGCCTGGAGTGCGGGCAGCTCTGGAAACACCATATATTTT. The chain recombines TRBV30 with TRBJ1-3; D remains unclear. The CDR3 has 14 residues. The V end lost 1 base, the J end lost 0 bases, and 7 bases lay between the germline ends. CDR1 and CDR2 (germline): GTSNPN, SVGIG (reference sequence).

This clonotype was seen many times. V usage is TRBV24-1 and J usage is TRBJ2-7; 8 bases line up with TRBD1. The CDR3 is 14 residues long. After removal of 3 bases from V and 7 bases from J, the junction contained 7 bases not matched to a gene. CDR1 and CDR2 (germline): KGHDR, SFDVKD. CDR3 amino acids: CATSDRQGIGEQYF. CDR3 DNA: TGTGCCACCAGTGATCGACAGGGGATTGGGGAGCAGTACTTC.

This clonotype came up many times. The chain joins TRBV4-1 to TRBJ2-2, with 8 bases fitting TRBD1. Germline CDR1 MGHRA, CDR2 YSYEKL. The CDR3 sequence is 14 residues long. The J segment lost 5 bases and the V segment lost 7 bases, leaving 6 bases of the junction unmatched. CDR3 sequence: CASNGQGATGELFF. In DNA, the CDR3 is TGCGCCAGCAACGGTCAGGGGGCGACCGGGGAGCTGTTTTTT.